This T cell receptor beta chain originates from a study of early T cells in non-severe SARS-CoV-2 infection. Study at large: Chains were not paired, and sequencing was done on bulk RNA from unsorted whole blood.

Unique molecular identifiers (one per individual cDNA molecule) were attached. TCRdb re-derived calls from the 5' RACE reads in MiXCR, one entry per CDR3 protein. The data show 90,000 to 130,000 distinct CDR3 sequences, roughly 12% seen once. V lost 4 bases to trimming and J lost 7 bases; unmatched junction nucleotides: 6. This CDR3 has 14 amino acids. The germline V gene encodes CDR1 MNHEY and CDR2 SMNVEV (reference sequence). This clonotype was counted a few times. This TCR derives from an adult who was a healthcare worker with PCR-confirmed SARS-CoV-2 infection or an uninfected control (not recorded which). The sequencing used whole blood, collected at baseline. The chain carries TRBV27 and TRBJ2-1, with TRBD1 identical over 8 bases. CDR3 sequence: CASSYRDRTNEQFF. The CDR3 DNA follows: TGTGCCAGCAGTTACCGGGACAGGACAAATGAGCAGTTCTTC.